The 9 T cell receptor beta chains below all came from one sample that was sequenced in a study of monozygotic twins with inflammatory bowel disease. TCRdb re-called the 5' RACE reads and shows each CDR3 protein once, DNA omitted. This sample's table reports 300,000 to 400,000 distinct CDR3 sequences. The specimen was blood. The origin of the receptors is a human donor with ulcerative colitis or Crohn's disease, or a healthy co-twin of an affected twin (not recorded which).

The chain joins TRBV15 to TRBJ1-5. The V gene's germline CDR1 is LNHNV and CDR2 YYDKDF (reference sequence). The CDR3 runs to 14 residues. The CDR3 sequence is CATSMVVRDQPQHF.

The J gene is TRBJ1-2, the V gene TRBV18; TCRdb designates TRBD1, a call that cannot be tested without DNA. The CDR3 loop spans 13 amino acids. Per the germline V gene, CDR1 is KGHSH and CDR2 is LQKENI. The CDR3 protein is CASSPNRGYGYTF. Supplemented by reference TRBV18 and TRBJ1-2, the full variable domain reads NAGVMQNPRHLVRRRGQEARLRCSPMKGHSHVYWYRQLPEEGLKFMVYLQKENIIDESGMPKERFSAEFPKEGPSILRIQQVVRGDSAAYFCASSPNRGYGYTFGSGTRLTVV.

The genes are TRBV20-1 and TRBJ1-2; TCRdb proposes TRBD1, but this gene call is untestable without DNA. There are 13 residues in the CDR3. The germline V gene has CDR1 DFQATT and CDR2 SNEGSKA (reference sequence). The CDR3 sequence is CSARYPTGDGYTF.

The chain uses TRBV20-1 and TRBJ2-2; no DNA is available, so the TRBD2 call from TCRdb remains unchecked. CDR3 length: 18 residues. Germline V CDR1 and CDR2: DFQATT, SNEGSKA (reference sequence). CDR3 sequence: CSARDRLGRVGSTGELFF.

The rearrangement links TRBV29-1 to TRBJ2-1; the TCRdb call, TRBD2, lacks DNA for checking. This CDR3 comprises 16 residues. Germline CDR1 reads SQVTM; CDR2 reads ANQGSEA. The CDR3 is CSVEDRLAGVKDEQFF.

This chain links TRBV5-5 with TRBJ2-3. Germline V lookup: CDR1 SGHKS, CDR2 YYEKEE (reference sequence). The CDR3 covers 15 residues. The CDR3 protein is CASSLVRGFTDTQYF.

This rearrangement joins TRBV20-1 to TRBJ1-6. Germline CDR1 is DFQATT and CDR2 is SNEGSKA (reference sequence). This CDR3 spans 15 amino acids. CDR3 loop: CSARKIGSANSPLHF.

The chain carries TRBV10-3 and TRBJ1-1; the TCRdb D gene call, TRBD1, has no DNA to confirm it. This CDR3 spans 14 amino acids. The germline V gene encodes CDR1 ENHRY and CDR2 SYGVKD. CDR3 residues: CAIRKLTGNTEAFF.

The V and J genes are TRBV7-3 and TRBJ2-7; TCRdb proposes TRBD2, but this gene call is untestable without DNA. CDR3 size: 14 residues. The germline V gene encodes CDR1 SGHTA and CDR2 FQGTGA. This CDR3 reads CASSYGTGPYEQYF.